This T cell receptor (beta chain) was captured in a study of blood T cell repertoires in COVID-19 (TCRdb year 2020). Study-wide context: Samples covering the acute and convalescent phases of COVID-19 were provided by collaborators in the United States, Italy and Spain. Deeply sampled blood TCRbeta repertoires from subjects exposed to, actively infected with, or recovered from COVID-19 were included in the dataset. Where available, HLA class I and class II types were taken from metadata supplied by the sample provider and were not determined by assay-based typing. The prospective study material was composed of cDNA or gDNA derived from T cells, B-cell-depleted T cells, or PBMCs. Nearly every sample came with metadata listing a de-identified subject ID, COVID-19 status, age in years and sex. Samples were obtained from the ongoing ImmuneRACE study (first 160 participants) and from 1,000 to 1,500 subjects provided by 6 global collaborators. The repertoires were released in a freely available public database meant as a resource for research on the immune response to SARS-CoV-2.

The CDR3 runs 15 residues from the cysteine to the phenylalanine. Here the CDR3 DNA is all that survives: 45 bases in frame from base 1. CDR1 is given as SGHVS and CDR2 as FQNEAQ, both from the germline V gene. V ends up 3 bases short and J 4 bases short, with an unmatched junction base count of 5. Here is what the overall study found, with its caveats: The amount of clinical and demographic metadata varied by source and participant and was provided uncurated.

TCRbeta CDR3 regions were amplified from genomic DNA using the immunoSEQ Assay, a bias-controlled multiplex PCR. For the original study's pipeline: Within the assay, amplification of reference gene primers was used to estimate how many nucleated cells each sample contained. Sequence reads were collapsed and filtered to measure the absolute abundance of every unique TCRbeta CDR3 rearrangement. For each sample, productive Simpson clonality was calculated by taking the square root of Simpson's diversity index across productive rearrangements. The table was pulled from immuneACCESS by TCRdb, which kept in-frame rearrangements only. Such tables lose some clones; where checked, under half of the loss comes from unresolved V genes, and the rest has no known cause. Clonal size and the V and J genes are those of that table, whereas D and trimming came from the DNA. Within this sample are some 120,000 clones, with 65% to 85% of them counted one time only. About 5.4% of the sample is in the top ten clones.

Each collaborating institution followed its own protocols to collect whole blood in K2EDTA tubes. For TCRbeta analysis, collaborator samples were shipped as frozen whole blood, as isolated PBMCs, or as DNA extracted from either sample type. About this clone itself: Its binding antigen is unknown. No base-level quality is on record; no much larger clone is a single base apart.

This sequence originates from a man older than 75 with active or convalescent COVID-19. The specimen was peripheral blood. The chain is made from TRBV7-8 and TRBJ2-3; the junction holds 9 bases that match TRBD2. The bases are TGTGCCAGCAGCTTCGGGCGGGGGGGGTCAGATACGCAGTATTTT. It is translated as CASSFGRGGSDTQYF.